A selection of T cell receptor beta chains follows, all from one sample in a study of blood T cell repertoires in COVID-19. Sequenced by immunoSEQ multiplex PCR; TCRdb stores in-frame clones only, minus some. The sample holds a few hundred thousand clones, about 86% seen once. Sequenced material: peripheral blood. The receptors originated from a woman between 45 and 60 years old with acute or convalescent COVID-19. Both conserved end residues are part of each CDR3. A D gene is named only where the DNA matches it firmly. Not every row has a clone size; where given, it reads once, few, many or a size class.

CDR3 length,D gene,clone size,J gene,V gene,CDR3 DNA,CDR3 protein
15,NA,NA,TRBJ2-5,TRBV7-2,TGTGCCAGCAGCTTTCCCGGACAGATCTGGGAGACCCAGTACTTC,CASSFPGQIWETQYF
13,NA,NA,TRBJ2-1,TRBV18,TGTGCCAGCTCACCCGGCAGGGACAATGAGCAGTTCTTC,CASSPGRDNEQFF
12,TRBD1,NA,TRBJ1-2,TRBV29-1,TGCAGCTTCTTACAGGGGGCGAATGGCTACACCTTC,CSFLQGANGYTF
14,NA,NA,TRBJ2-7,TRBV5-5,TGTGCCAGCAGCCCCGCCCAGGGAATTCGCGAGCAGTACTTC,CASSPAQGIREQYF
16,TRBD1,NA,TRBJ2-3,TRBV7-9,TGTGCCAGCAGCCGGGGGACAGGTCCACGCACAGATACGCAGTATTTT,CASSRGTGPRTDTQYF
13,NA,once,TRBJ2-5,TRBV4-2,TGTGCCAGCAGCCAAGGTCCGGAGGAGACCCAGTACTTC,CASSQGPEETQYF
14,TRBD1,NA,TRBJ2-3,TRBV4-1,TGCGCCAGCAGCAGGGACAGGGCCACAGATACGCAGTATTTT,CASSRDRATDTQYF
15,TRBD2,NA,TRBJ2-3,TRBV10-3,TGTGCCATCAGTTATCTAGCGGGGGGGGCAGATACGCAGTATTTT,CAISYLAGGADTQYF
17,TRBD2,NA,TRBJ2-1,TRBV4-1,TGCGCCAGCAGCCAAGAAAAAGGAGCGGGAATTCTCAATGAGCAGTTCTTC,CASSQEKGAGILNEQFF
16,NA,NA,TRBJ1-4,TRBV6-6,TGTGCCAGCAGTTCCCCCGCCGGGTCCCGGAACGAAAAACTGTTTTTT,CASSSPAGSRNEKLFF
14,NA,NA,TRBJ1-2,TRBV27,TGTGCCAGCAGTTTCAGACAAGCTTCTTATGGCTACACCTTC,CASSFRQASYGYTF
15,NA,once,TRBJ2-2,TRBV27,TGTGCCAGCAGTTCCACAGGGGGGGTTGCCGGGGAGCTGTTTTTT,CASSSTGGVAGELFF
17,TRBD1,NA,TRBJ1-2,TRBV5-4,TGTGCCAGCAGCTTGCGGGCAGGGGGTGCTAGTAACTATGGCTACACCTTC,CASSLRAGGASNYGYTF
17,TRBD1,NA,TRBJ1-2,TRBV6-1,TGTGCCAGCAGTGAACCATCAGGGACAGGGGGCGACTATGGCTACACCTTC,CASSEPSGTGGDYGYTF
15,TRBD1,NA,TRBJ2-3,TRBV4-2,TGTGCCAGCAGCCAAGCGGACAGGGGTACAGATACGCAGTATTTT,CASSQADRGTDTQYF
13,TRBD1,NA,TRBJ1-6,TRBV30,TGTGCCTGGTCGACAGGGTATAATTCACCCCTCCACTTT,CAWSTGYNSPLHF